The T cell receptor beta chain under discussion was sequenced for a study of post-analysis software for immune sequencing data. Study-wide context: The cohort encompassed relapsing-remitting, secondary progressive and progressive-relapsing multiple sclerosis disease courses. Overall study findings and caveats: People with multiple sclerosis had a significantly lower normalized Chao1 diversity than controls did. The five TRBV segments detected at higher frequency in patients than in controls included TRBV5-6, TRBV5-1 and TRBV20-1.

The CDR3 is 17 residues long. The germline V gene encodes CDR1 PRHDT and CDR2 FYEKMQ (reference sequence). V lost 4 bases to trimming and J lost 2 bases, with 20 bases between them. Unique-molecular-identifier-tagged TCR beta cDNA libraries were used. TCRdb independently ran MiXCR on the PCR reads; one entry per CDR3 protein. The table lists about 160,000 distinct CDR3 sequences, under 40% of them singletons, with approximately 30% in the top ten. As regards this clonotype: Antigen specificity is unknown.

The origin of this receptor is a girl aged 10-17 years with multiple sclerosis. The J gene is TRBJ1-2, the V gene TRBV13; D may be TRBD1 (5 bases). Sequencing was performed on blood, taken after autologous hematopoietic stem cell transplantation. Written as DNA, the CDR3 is TGTGCCAGCAGCTCTCGTTGGGAAGGGGCTCGAAACTATGGCTACACCTTC. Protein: CASSSRWEGARNYGYTF.